Each of the 10 T cell receptor beta chains below was sequenced from the same sample in a study of T-cell memory formation after mild COVID-19. One entry per CDR3 protein results from TCRdb running MiXCR on the 5' RACE reads. The table has about 620,000 distinct CDR3 sequences, about 20% seen once. Material for sequencing was PBMCs or a T cell subset sorted from them (not recorded which). These receptors came from an adult woman who had mild COVID-19 (a few samples of this study predate the infection). Cell type and time point are not known.

In this sample, this clonotype turned up many times. The gene calls are TRBV20-1 and TRBJ1-2; a possible D gene is TRBD1 (5 bases). CDR1 and CDR2 from the germline V gene are DFQATT and SNEGSKA (reference sequence). V lost 3 bases, J lost 3 bases, and 11 bases lay in between. The CDR3 totals 13 residues. The CDR3 here is CSASTGVDYGYTF. DNA of the CDR3: TGCAGTGCTAGTACGGGGGTTGACTATGGCTACACCTTC.

This clonotype was found a few times. The rearrangement uses TRBV20-1 and TRBJ1-2; possibly TRBD1 for D (6 bases). CDR1 DFQATT and CDR2 SNEGSKA come from the germline V gene (reference sequence). V lost 5 bases, J lost 2 bases, and 12 bases lay in between. The CDR3 covers 13 residues. CDR3 protein: CSADDRRNYGYTF. In nucleotides, the CDR3 is TGCAGTGCTGATGACAGGAGAAACTATGGCTACACCTTC.

V and J are TRBV11-2 and TRBJ1-2; D is possibly TRBD1 (6 bases). This CDR3 spans 14 amino acids. With 4 bases removed from V and 4 bases from J, the gap between germline ends came to 13 bases. The V gene's germline CDR1 is SGHAT and CDR2 FQNNGV. In nucleotides, the CDR3 is TGTGCCAGCAGCTCCCTGCAGGGGAGCTATGGCTACACCTTC. Its protein is CASSSLQGSYGYTF.

The sample holds a few counts of this clonotype. The chain joins TRBV5-1 to TRBJ2-2, with D unclear. The CDR3 extends over 15 amino acids. Trimming took off 2 bases at V and 5 bases at J, with 13 bases between the two ends. Germline V gene sequence: CDR1 SGHRS, CDR2 YFSETQ. CDR3 residues: CASSFALGSTGELFF. CDR3 sequence (DNA): TGCGCCAGCAGCTTCGCTTTGGGGTCGACCGGGGAGCTGTTTTTT.

The V call is TRBV29-1, the J call TRBJ1-1, with D perhaps matching TRBD1 (6 bases). The germline CDR1 and CDR2 sequences are SQVTM and ANQGSEA. Trimming removed 4 bases from V and 5 bases from J, with 17 bases in between. The CDR3 runs 14 residues. DNA of the CDR3: TGCAGCGTTGTCCGAGGGAGGGGGGGTACTGAAGCTTTCTTT. Translated: CSVVRGRGGTEAFF.

The chain carries TRBV7-3 and TRBJ1-6; possible D gene TRBD1, 6 bases. The CDR3 loop spans 16 amino acids. From germline, CDR1 is SGHTA and CDR2 FQGTGA. V lost 5 bases and J 1 base, leaving 12 bases between the germline ends. The DNA of the CDR3 is TGTGCCAGCAGCCTGGGCCAGGGGTCCTATAATTCACCCCTCCACTTT. It encodes CASSLGQGSYNSPLHF.

The J gene is TRBJ2-1, the V gene TRBV3-1, with D tentatively TRBD2 (6 bases). Germline lookup yields CDR1 LGHDT and CDR2 YNNKEL (reference sequence). Trimming removed 0 bases at V and 10 bases at J, with 7 bases between. This CDR3 is built from 12 residues. CDR3 bases: TGTGCCAGCAGCCAAGATCTAGCGGAGCAGTTCTTC. This encodes CASSQDLAEQFF.

This clonotype was seen more than once but under ten times. This sequence joins TRBV4-3 and TRBJ2-3; TRBD2 agrees at 13 bases. The CDR3 is 16 amino acids. Germline loops: CDR1 LGHNA, CDR2 YSLEER. Trimming at V came to 4 bases and at J to 4 bases, leaving 5 bases not matched to a gene. CDR3 nucleotide sequence: TGCGCCAGCAGCCCGTCGACTAGCGGGAGGCCAGATACGCAGTATTTT. This codes for CASSPSTSGRPDTQYF.

J is TRBJ2-1 and V is TRBV2; 9 nucleotides align to TRBD2. The trim removed 5 bases at V and 0 bases at J, leaving 5 bases unmatched. The CDR3 is 16 residues long. Germline CDR1 SNHLY, CDR2 FYNNEI. The CDR3 region is CASSSASGTSYNEQFF. The CDR3 DNA reads as TGTGCCAGCAGTTCCGCTAGCGGGACCTCCTACAATGAGCAGTTCTTC.

The chain links TRBV10-3 to TRBJ1-2; 9 bases agree with TRBD1. CDR1 ENHRY and CDR2 SYGVKD come from the germline V gene. The V segment lost 6 bases and the J segment 1 base; nucleotides outside the gene matches: 3. There are 14 residues in the CDR3. The CDR3 nucleotides read TGTGCCATCAGGGGACAGGGAGGTAACTATGGCTACACCTTC. It is translated as CAIRGQGGNYGYTF.